This T cell receptor (beta chain) derives from a study of post-analysis software for immune sequencing data. This clonotype appeared a few times. Its antigen is unknown. The CDR3 sequence is 15 residues long. The V and J ends lost 4 bases and 4 bases respectively, with 17 bases between them. The germline CDR1 and CDR2 sequences are LGHNA and YNFKEQ. Tagging with unique molecular identifiers was a feature of the TCR beta cDNA libraries. From around 1 to 10 million T cells, roughly 0.5 million cDNA molecules were obtained. TCRdb passed the PCR reads through MiXCR, listing each CDR3 protein once. The sample shows more than 500,000 distinct CDR3 sequences, 34% of them seen only once. Study-wide points: When patients were compared with controls, 4 or 5 TRBV segments were more frequent, TRBV5-6, TRBV5-1 and TRBV20-1 among them. Clustering by F measure revealed strong co-clustering among samples prepared together in one batch. People with multiple sclerosis had a significantly lower normalized Chao1 diversity than controls did.

The chain employs TRBV4-2 and TRBJ2-7; maybe TRBD2 (6 bases). The clonotype originates from a girl under 18 with multiple sclerosis. Sequencing used blood. CDR3 residues: CASSPELGGIYEQYF. The CDR3 DNA is TGTGCCAGCAGCCCCGAACTAGGAGGGATATACGAGCAGTACTTC.